These 15 T cell receptor beta chains came from one sample sequenced in a study of control samples from healthy donors and cancer patients. Generated by immunoSEQ multiplex PCR, the TCRdb table keeps only in-frame clones and is missing some. The repertoire consists of about 160,000 clones, with approximately 94% occurring once and the leading ten covering around 13%. Sequencing used PBMCs. These receptors all come from a man aged 55 to 70 with colorectal cancer.

A few counts support this clone. The chain uses TRBV9 and TRBJ2-7, with 7 bases that match TRBD1. CDR1 and CDR2 from the germline V gene are SGDLS and YYNGEE. After removal of 0 bases from V and 1 base from J, the junction contained 4 bases not matched to a gene. This CDR3 region has 15 residues. The CDR3 coding sequence is TGTGCCAGCAGCGTAGACGGGACAGCTTCCTACGAGCAGTACTTC. Its translation is CASSVDGTASYEQYF.

The chain recombines TRBV2 with TRBJ1-2, with 11 bases fitting TRBD1. Germline V gene sequence: CDR1 SNHLY, CDR2 FYNNEI. After removal of 5 bases from V and 7 bases from J, the junction contained 6 bases not matched to a gene. This CDR3 is built from 14 residues. The CDR3 region has the DNA TGTGCCAGCAGTACCGGACAGGGGGCGCGTGGCTACACCTTC. This codes for CASSTGQGARGYTF.

The gene calls are TRBV5-4 and TRBJ1-2, with D maybe TRBD1 (6 bases). The CDR3 loop spans 15 amino acids. Between the trimmed V and J ends, which lost 2 bases and 2 bases, there was a span of 13 bases. Germline loops: CDR1 SGHNT, CDR2 YYREEE (reference sequence). This CDR3 reads CASSLQGRRNYGYTF. DNA of the CDR3: TGTGCCAGCAGCTTACAGGGCCGTCGAAACTATGGCTACACCTTC.

This chain joins TRBV3-1 (or the pseudogene TRBV3-2) and TRBJ1-6; TRBD1 is a possible D gene (6 bases). V lost 6 bases, J lost 9 bases, and 18 bases lay in between. The CDR3 covers 15 residues. From germline, CDR1 is LGHDT and CDR2 YNNKEL (reference sequence). The CDR3 loop is CASRLATGMSSPLHF. In nucleotides, the CDR3 is TGTGCCAGCAGGCTTGCAACAGGGATGAGTTCACCCCTCCACTTT.

V is TRBV5-1 and J is TRBJ1-2; a weak D match, TRBD1 (6 bases). This CDR3 is built from 14 residues. CDR1 is SGHRS and CDR2 is YFSETQ in the germline V gene. Between the trimmed V and J ends, which lost 4 bases and 6 bases, there was a span of 16 bases. In DNA form, the CDR3 reads TGCGCCAGCAGCCCGGGCGGGGGCGCGGATGGCTACACCTTC. Amino acids: CASSPGGGADGYTF.

This chain uses TRBV28 with TRBJ2-7; weak D call: TRBD1 (7 bases). This CDR3 is built from 15 residues. The ends were cut back, 5 bases at V and 1 base at J, with 15 bases in the middle. Germline values: CDR1 MDHEN, CDR2 SYDVKM. The CDR3 bases are TGTGCCAGCAGTCACGGCGGGACAGCGTCCTACGAGCAGTACTTC. It codes for CASSHGGTASYEQYF.

J is TRBJ1-5 and V is TRBV19; 8 positions agree with TRBD1. Germline-derived CDR1 and CDR2 are LNHDA and SQIVND (reference sequence). This CDR3 spans 17 amino acids. V dropped 2 bases and J dropped 2; count of bases not matched to a gene: 8. CDR3 amino acids: CASSIMAGGAGNQPQHF. In DNA form, the CDR3 reads TGTGCCAGTAGTATAATGGCAGGGGGCGCCGGCAATCAGCCCCAGCATTTT.

The rearrangement joins TRBV2 to TRBJ1-2; possible D gene TRBD1, 5 bases. Germline CDR1 reads SNHLY; CDR2 reads FYNNEI. The V gene lost 8 bases and the J gene lost 0 bases, with 10 bases spanning the gap. The CDR3 is made up of 13 amino acids. The CDR3 region has the DNA TGTGCCAGCGGGACGGTTGCTAACTATGGCTACACCTTC. Translation gives CASGTVANYGYTF.

This chain links TRBV7-2 with TRBJ1-1; tentative D call: TRBD1 (6 bases). This CDR3 is 13 amino acids long. Per the germline V gene, CDR1 is SGHTA and CDR2 is FQGNSA. With 3 bases removed from V and 9 bases from J, the gap between germline ends came to 14 bases. Here the CDR3 reads CASSFRDTAQAFF. In nucleotides, the CDR3 is TGTGCCAGCAGCTTTCGGGACACCGCCCAAGCTTTCTTT.

The chain employs TRBV3-1 (or the pseudogene TRBV3-2) and TRBJ1-3; D call uncertain. V lost 1 base to trimming and J lost 0 bases, with 4 bases between them. The germline CDR1 and CDR2 sequences are LGHDT and YNNKEL (reference sequence). The CDR3 runs 14 residues. CDR3 sequence (DNA): TGTGCCAGCAGCCAAGGGAACTCTGGAAACACCATATATTTT. The encoded protein is CASSQGNSGNTIYF.

The V gene is TRBV3-1 (or the pseudogene TRBV3-2), the J gene TRBJ2-7; D is ambiguous. V was clipped by 4 bases and J by 0 bases, with 10 bases between them. CDR1 is LGHDT and CDR2 is YNNKEL in the germline V gene (reference sequence). The CDR3 is 14 residues long. CDR3: CASSLAPFSYEQYF. CDR3 DNA: TGTGCCAGCAGCCTCGCCCCATTCTCCTACGAGCAGTACTTC.

CDR3 DNA: TGTGCCAGCTCACCAGGTGGGACAGGGGTAGCTTTCTTT. It encodes CASSPGGTGVAFF. V and J are TRBV18 and TRBJ1-1; TRBD1 aligns across 10 bases. This CDR3 comprises 13 residues. The germline V gene encodes CDR1 KGHSH and CDR2 LQKENI. V was clipped by 2 bases and J by 10 bases; unmatched bases: 4. Variable domain in full (rest from reference TRBV18 and TRBJ1-1): NAGVMQNPRHLVRRRGQEARLRCSPMKGHSHVYWYRQLPEEGLKFMVYLQKENIIDESGMPKERFSAEFPKEGPSILRIQQVVRGDSAAYFCASSPGGTGVAFFGQGTRLTVV.

This clone has more than one count but fewer than ten. The rearrangement joins TRBV7-6 to TRBJ2-1; 10 bases align to TRBD1. V lost 6 bases and J lost 7; bases outside the gene matches: 3. Germline CDR1 reads SGHVS; CDR2 reads FNYEAQ. The CDR3 consists of 13 residues. Here the CDR3 reads CASSSDRGNEQFF. The DNA of the CDR3 is TGTGCCAGCAGTTCGGACAGGGGGAATGAGCAGTTCTTC.

The chain employs TRBV5-4 and TRBJ2-6; tentatively, D is TRBD1 (5 bases). The V gene's germline CDR1 is SGHNT and CDR2 YYREEE (reference sequence). The CDR3 loop spans 18 amino acids. V lost 0 bases to trimming and J lost 0 bases, with 13 bases between them. The CDR3 loop reads CASSLALTGFSGANVLTF. The CDR3, as DNA: TGTGCCAGCAGCTTGGCCCTTACAGGCTTCTCTGGGGCCAACGTCCTGACTTTC.

The chain recombines TRBV27 with TRBJ1-2, with 8 bases that match TRBD1. CDR1 and CDR2 from the germline V gene are MNHEY and SMNVEV (reference sequence). V gave up 6 bases and J gave up 7 bases; unmatched junction bases: 19. There are 17 residues in the CDR3. The CDR3 nucleotides read TGTGCCAGCAGCCTGATACCCATCGTCGGACAGGGTGGTGGCTACACCTTC. Protein sequence: CASSLIPIVGQGGGYTF.